The 13 T cell receptor beta chains listed next were all sequenced from one sample in a study of blood T cell repertoires in COVID-19 (dated by TCRdb to 2018 to 2021). The library relied on the immunoSEQ multiplex PCR assay. Drawn from immuneACCESS, this table holds only the in-frame rearrangements with V and J called that TCRdb kept. Clones are partly lost; checked studies trace under half to an unresolved V gene and leave the rest unexplained. The sample includes hundreds of thousands of clones, with about nine tenths observed a single time. Of the sample, 3% is held by the ten largest clones. Sample: PBMCs or T cells enriched from blood (not recorded which). These receptors all stem from a woman aged 50 to 65 who had recovered from COVID-19.

The J gene is TRBJ2-1, the V gene TRBV5-4; 12 bases are shared with TRBD2. J gave up 7 bases and V 3 bases, and 8 bases lay outside the gene matches. The CDR3 runs 16 residues. From germline, CDR1 is SGHNT and CDR2 YYREEE (reference sequence). This chain's CDR3 is CASSSTGLAGRNEQFF. The CDR3, as DNA: TGTGCCAGCAGCTCAACCGGACTAGCGGGGCGAAATGAGCAGTTCTTC.

V gene TRBV24-1 combines with J gene TRBJ1-2, with 9 bases matching TRBD1. This CDR3 spans 15 amino acids. V lost 4 bases and J lost 0; bases outside the gene matches: 2. CDR1 and CDR2 from the germline V gene are KGHDR and SFDVKD. The chain's CDR3 is CATSDGQGTNYGYTF. The CDR3 DNA reads as TGTGCCACCAGTGACGGACAGGGGACTAACTATGGCTACACCTTC.

The chain carries TRBV7-3 and TRBJ1-1; TRBD1 is a possible D gene (6 bases). The germline V gene encodes CDR1 SGHTA and CDR2 FQGTGA. CDR3 size: 15 residues. Trimming pared 2 bases from V and 1 base from J, leaving 11 bases between. The CDR3 loop reads CASSLRDKRNTEAFF. The CDR3 DNA is TGTGCCAGCAGCTTACGGGACAAACGGAACACTGAAGCTTTCTTT.

J is TRBJ2-5 and V is TRBV24-1; 13 bases line up with TRBD2. V trimming: 6 bases; J trimming: 1 base; junction bases outside the gene matches: 4. This CDR3 comprises 16 residues. The germline V gene encodes CDR1 KGHDR and CDR2 SFDVKD. The CDR3 sequence is CATSPGTSGTQETQYF. The CDR3 nucleotides read TGTGCCACCAGTCCTGGGACTAGCGGGACCCAAGAGACCCAGTACTTC.

The V gene is TRBV6-5, the J gene TRBJ1-5; 7 bases are a match to TRBD1. The germline V gene encodes CDR1 MNHEY and CDR2 SVGAGI. The length of the CDR3 is 15 residues. The J segment lost 5 bases and the V segment lost 7 bases, leaving 11 bases of the junction unmatched. Here the CDR3 DNA reads TGTGCCAGCACCCCCAGACAGGGAATCGATCAGCCCCAGCATTTT. It encodes CASTPRQGIDQPQHF.

This clone was seen just once. The genes are TRBV5-5 and TRBJ1-3; unclear D gene. CDR3 length equals 13 residues. Per germline, CDR1 SGHKS and CDR2 YYEKEE (reference sequence). Deletions cut 4 bases from V and 4 bases from J, with 9 bases between. The CDR3 DNA reads TGTGCCAGCAGCCGTCTTCAGGGAAACACCATATATTTT. Its protein product is CASSRLQGNTIYF.

A single count supports this clone. V gene TRBV27 combines with J gene TRBJ1-2; TRBD1 matches at 8 bases. The CDR3 runs to 15 residues. Per germline, CDR1 MNHEY and CDR2 SMNVEV (reference sequence). J was trimmed by 4 bases and V by 6 bases; bases with no gene match: 10. CDR3 residues: CASSTLQGVAYGYTF. CDR3 in DNA: TGTGCCAGCAGCACTTTACAGGGGGTCGCCTATGGCTACACCTTC.

The rearrangement joins TRBV7-2 to TRBJ2-1; 11 nucleotides match TRBD2. Germline lookup yields CDR1 SGHTA and CDR2 FQGNSA. V trimming: 4 bases; J trimming: 6 bases; junction bases outside the gene matches: 5. The CDR3 sequence is 15 residues long. This CDR3 is CASSSLAGVRNEQFF. DNA for the CDR3: TGTGCCAGCAGCTCACTAGCGGGAGTACGCAATGAGCAGTTCTTC.

The chain employs TRBV7-9 and TRBJ2-7; 8 bases align to TRBD2. The ends lost 3 bases at V and 2 bases at J; junction bases unmatched: 3. CDR1 and CDR2 (germline): SEHNR, FQNEAQ (reference sequence). The CDR3 consists of 14 residues. DNA for the CDR3: TGTGCCAGCAGCTTTCGGGAGGGACCCTACGAGCAGTACTTC. Its protein is CASSFREGPYEQYF.

The chain combines TRBV6-2 or TRBV6-3 with TRBJ1-2; TRBD1 agrees at 7 bases. After removal of 4 bases from V and 2 bases from J, the junction contained 10 bases not matched to a gene. CDR1 and CDR2 (germline): MNHEY, SVGEGT. This CDR3 is built from 16 residues. CDR3 nucleotides: TGTGCCAGCAGTTTCCCCGGGACAGAGATAAACTATGGCTACACCTTC. Its translation: CASSFPGTEINYGYTF.

This chain uses TRBV19 with TRBJ1-3, with D perhaps TRBD1 (6 bases). The CDR3 is 14 amino acids. Deletions cut 7 bases from V and 4 bases from J, with 14 bases between. In germline, CDR1 is LNHDA, CDR2 SQIVND (reference sequence). For the CDR3, the DNA is TGTGCCAGTACCAAGGGGGAGTGGGGAAACACCATATATTTT. This codes for CASTKGEWGNTIYF.

The V and J genes are TRBV7-9 and TRBJ1-3; 7 nucleotides line up with TRBD1. From germline, CDR1 is SEHNR and CDR2 FQNEAQ (reference sequence). This CDR3 spans 14 amino acids. The trim removed 8 bases at V and 2 bases at J, leaving 6 bases unmatched. CDR3 residues: CASRSGTAGNTIYF. CDR3 sequence (DNA): TGTGCCAGCCGTTCCGGGACAGCTGGAAACACCATATATTTT. Based on the CDR3 plus reference TRBV7-9 and TRBJ1-3, the full variable domain is DTGVSQNPRHKITKRGQNVTFRCDPISEHNRLYWYRQTLGQGPEFLTYFQNEAQLEKSRLLSDRFSAERPKGSFSTLEIQRTEQGDSAMYLCASRSGTAGNTIYFGEGSWLTVV.

CDR3 residues: CASRGLAGKYEQYF. The CDR3 nucleotides are TGCGCCAGCAGGGGACTAGCGGGAAAGTACGAGCAGTACTTC. V and J are TRBV5-1 and TRBJ2-7; 13 nucleotides match TRBD2. The V segment lost 5 bases and the J segment 4 bases; nucleotides outside the gene matches: 3. CDR1 and CDR2 from the germline V gene are SGHRS and YFSETQ. The CDR3 spans 14 residues.